This T cell receptor beta chain was recovered during a study of blood T cell repertoires in COVID-19. Study at large: Both acute and convalescent COVID-19 samples were obtained from the United States, Italy and Spain.

The CDR3 covers 13 residues. Seattle's cohort entered during active infection and was followed longitudinally. Per the original methods: Amplification from reference gene primers served as the basis for estimated nucleated cell counts. Profiled with immunoSEQ multiplex PCR; TCRdb holds only in-frame clones, not every one. V and J calls and clone size come straight from that table; D and trimming were deduced from the DNA. The sample has about 370,000 clones; about 89% are singletons. The chain has TRBV21-1 and TRBJ2-1; the tabulated D call, TRBD1, remains unverified against the DNA. TRBV21-1 has pseudogene status. Sequencing was carried out using peripheral blood. The sequence came from a woman aged 30 to 39 with COVID-19, enrolled during active disease. The CDR3 loop is CASSTRDSNKQFF. The CDR3 coding sequence is TGTGCCAGCAGCACGAGGGACAGCAACAAGCAGTTCTTC.